Following are 21 T cell receptor beta chains from one sample sequenced in a study of CD8 T cells in Susac syndrome. Random hexamers were used to reverse transcribe about 0.5 to 1 ug of RNA. Each CDR3 protein gets one entry after TCRdb re-called the immunoSEQ multiplex PCR reads with MiXCR. The table lists about 190,000 distinct CDR3 sequences, approximately 94% of them singletons. Sequenced input: CD4+ T cells from PBMCs. Source of these receptors: a human donor with Susac syndrome.

This sequence joins TRBV1 and TRBJ2-1. TRBV1 constitutes a pseudogene. The length of the CDR3 is 15 residues. CDR3 nucleotide sequence: TGCACCAGCAACCCAAAGGTCCAGGTCGGCGATGAGCAGTTCTTC. This codes for CTSNPKVQVGDEQFF.

The chain is built from TRBV18 and TRBJ2-7, with TRBD1 matching 7 bases. V was clipped by 6 bases and J by 3 bases; unmatched bases: 8. This CDR3 region has 14 residues. Germline assignment: CDR1 KGHSH and CDR2 LQKENI. The CDR3 coding sequence is TGTGCCAGCTCTCCCGGGGACAGCAGCTACGAGCAGTACTTC. It yields the protein CASSPGDSSYEQYF.

The chain has TRBV3-1 and TRBJ2-7, with unresolved D. The length of the CDR3 is 12 residues. Trimming removed 2 bases from V and 2 bases from J, with 4 bases in between. Germline CDR1 and CDR2: LGHDT and YNNKEL (reference sequence). The CDR3 here is CASSQKPYEQYF. Written as DNA, the CDR3 is TGTGCCAGCAGCCAAAAACCCTACGAGCAGTACTTC.

The rearrangement links TRBV7-9 to TRBJ2-5; a possible D gene is TRBD2 (5 bases). There are 13 residues in the CDR3. Germline lookup yields CDR1 SEHNR and CDR2 FQNEAQ (reference sequence). Deletions cut 5 bases from V and 2 bases from J, with 9 bases between. The CDR3 coding sequence is TGTGCCAGCAGCCGCCGGGGTCAAGAGACCCAGTACTTC. Amino acids: CASSRRGQETQYF.

This chain links TRBV9 with TRBJ2-7; maybe TRBD2 (5 bases). The CDR3 contains 14 residues. Germline V CDR1 and CDR2: SGDLS, YYNGEE. V lost 0 bases and J lost 6, with 13 bases in between. The CDR3 here is CASSVEGGRGEQYF. CDR3 DNA sequence: TGTGCCAGCAGCGTAGAGGGCGGCCGGGGCGAGCAGTACTTC.

CDR3 in DNA: TGTGCCAGCAGCGGTTCGCCCAGCTCCTACAATGAGCAGTTCTTC. This sequence encodes CASSGSPSSYNEQFF. This chain joins TRBV7-2 and TRBJ2-1; no reliable D call. Germline-derived CDR1 and CDR2 are SGHTA and FQGNSA. Trimming took off 5 bases at V and 0 bases at J, with 11 bases between the two ends. The CDR3 has 15 residues.

The V gene is TRBV30, the J gene TRBJ1-1; no reliable D call. CDR1 and CDR2 from the germline V gene are GTSNPN and SVGIG (reference sequence). Trimming took 3 bases from V and 3 from J, leaving 11 bases between them. This CDR3 comprises 13 residues. This chain's CDR3 is CAWSAAKDTEAFF. The CDR3 region has the DNA TGTGCCTGGAGCGCGGCCAAGGACACTGAAGCTTTCTTT.

V and J are TRBV12-3 or TRBV12-4 and TRBJ1-2, with a tentative D call TRBD1 (5 bases). This CDR3 is built from 13 residues. Trimming cost V 5 bases and J 4 bases, with 11 bases left between them. The CDR3 DNA reads as TGTGCCAGCAGTCGCGACAGCGTCTATGGCTACACCTTC. It translates to CASSRDSVYGYTF.

The genes are TRBV5-6 and TRBJ2-5; possible D gene TRBD1, 6 bases. The germline V and J ends were trimmed by 7 bases and 4 bases, with 17 bases remaining between them. There are 14 residues in the CDR3. Germline values: CDR1 SGHDT, CDR2 YYEEEE. The CDR3 region is CASRTGQRIETQYF. DNA of the CDR3: TGTGCCAGCCGTACCGGACAGAGGATAGAGACCCAGTACTTC.

This rearrangement joins TRBV20-1 to TRBJ2-3; TRBD2 matches 8 bases. This CDR3 spans 14 amino acids. In germline, CDR1 is DFQATT, CDR2 SNEGSKA (reference sequence). After removal of 6 bases from V and 6 bases from J, the junction contained 11 bases not matched to a gene. The CDR3 coding sequence is TGCAGTGCCCCGCGGGGGGCCCAACAGGATACGCAGTATTTT. Translated: CSAPRGAQQDTQYF.

CDR3 protein: CASSPVHGPYGYTF. CDR3 nucleotide sequence: TGTGCCAGCAGTCCCGTACACGGACCCTATGGCTACACCTTC. The chain joins TRBV12-3 or TRBV12-4 to TRBJ1-2; D gene unclear. There are 14 residues in the CDR3. V was pared by 5 bases and J by 4 bases, with 14 bases between.

J is TRBJ2-5 and V is TRBV15, with 15 bases identical to TRBD2. The germline gives CDR1 LNHNV, CDR2 YYDKDF (reference sequence). After removal of 6 bases from V and 3 bases from J, the junction contained 8 bases not matched to a gene. This CDR3 has 17 residues. The DNA for the CDR3 is TGTGCCACCAGGTCCGGACTAGCGGGGGGGGATGAAGAGACCCAGTACTTC. The encoded protein is CATRSGLAGGDEETQYF.

The V call is TRBV30, the J call TRBJ2-7, with TRBD2 matching 7 bases. The CDR3 loop spans 14 amino acids. V shed 1 base and J 1 base; nucleotides not matched to a gene: 4. Germline V lookup: CDR1 GTSNPN, CDR2 SVGIG (reference sequence). DNA for the CDR3: TGTGCCTGGAGTGGGATAGCGGGTTCCTACGAGCAGTACTTC. Its translation: CAWSGIAGSYEQYF.

V is TRBV28 and J is TRBJ2-7; 7 nucleotides align to TRBD1. Germline CDR1 reads MDHEN; CDR2 reads SYDVKM. CDR3 length: 17 residues. J lost 7 bases, V lost 2 bases, and 17 bases had no gene match. This CDR3 reads CASSLTRPGQLLREQYF. The CDR3 DNA follows: TGTGCCAGCAGTTTAACGCGCCCGGGACAGCTTTTGAGAGAGCAGTACTTC.

This sequence joins TRBV7-8 and TRBJ1-1; D is ambiguous. Germline V gene data show CDR1 as SGHVS and CDR2 as FQNEAQ. V was cut by 5 bases and J by 4 bases, with 17 bases left in between. The CDR3 length is 15 residues. CDR3: CASSASGPVPTEAFF. As DNA, the CDR3 is TGTGCCAGCAGCGCAAGTGGTCCCGTTCCCACTGAAGCTTTCTTT.

This rearrangement joins TRBV29-1 to TRBJ2-7; no firm D call. Trimming left V 6 bases short and J 1 base short, with 7 bases between. There are 11 residues in the CDR3. CDR1 is SQVTM and CDR2 is ANQGSEA in the germline V gene. CDR3 nucleotide sequence: TGCAGCGTGGCAGCTTCCTACGAGCAGTACTTC. It is translated as CSVAASYEQYF.

The chain employs TRBV9 and TRBJ2-3; 10 bases are a match to TRBD2. The CDR3 covers 15 residues. CDR1 is SGDLS and CDR2 is YYNGEE in the germline V gene. The J segment lost 2 bases and the V segment lost 6 bases, leaving 6 bases of the junction unmatched. The CDR3 protein is CASTQRGGPTDTQYF. In DNA, the CDR3 is TGTGCCAGCACCCAGCGGGGGGGGCCCACAGATACGCAGTATTTT.

The J gene is TRBJ1-2, the V gene TRBV5-1; 7 bases align to TRBD1. This CDR3 is 15 amino acids long. After removal of 0 bases from V and 4 bases from J, the junction contained 6 bases not matched to a gene. The germline CDR1 and CDR2 sequences are SGHRS and YFSETQ. The CDR3 reads CASSLETGLAYGYTF. In DNA form, the CDR3 reads TGCGCCAGCAGCTTGGAGACAGGGCTGGCCTATGGCTACACCTTC.

This sequence joins TRBV20-1 and TRBJ2-6, with D possibly matching TRBD2 (6 bases). The CDR3 covers 16 residues. Germline assignment: CDR1 DFQATT and CDR2 SNEGSKA (reference sequence). Trimming took 1 base from V and 1 from J, leaving 11 bases between them. CDR3 in DNA: TGCAGTGCTAGAGGGTACCGGGGGTCTGGGGCCAACGTCCTGACTTTC. Protein sequence: CSARGYRGSGANVLTF.

V gene TRBV29-1 combines with J gene TRBJ2-3, with D perhaps TRBD1 (5 bases). The V gene lost 6 bases and the J gene lost 1 base, with 11 bases spanning the gap. The CDR3 has 13 residues. Germline V gene data show CDR1 as SQVTM and CDR2 as ANQGSEA. DNA of the CDR3: TGCAGCGTCGCACTGACAGGCACAGATACGCAGTATTTT. Translated: CSVALTGTDTQYF.

The rearrangement links TRBV10-3 to TRBJ2-1; no clear D gene. This CDR3 is built from 13 residues. The V gene lost 4 bases and the J gene lost 5 bases, with 9 bases spanning the gap. Germline CDR1 is ENHRY and CDR2 is SYGVKD. The CDR3 DNA sequence: TGTGCCATCAGTGTTGGTGTCAACAATGAGCAGTTCTTC. It encodes CAISVGVNNEQFF.